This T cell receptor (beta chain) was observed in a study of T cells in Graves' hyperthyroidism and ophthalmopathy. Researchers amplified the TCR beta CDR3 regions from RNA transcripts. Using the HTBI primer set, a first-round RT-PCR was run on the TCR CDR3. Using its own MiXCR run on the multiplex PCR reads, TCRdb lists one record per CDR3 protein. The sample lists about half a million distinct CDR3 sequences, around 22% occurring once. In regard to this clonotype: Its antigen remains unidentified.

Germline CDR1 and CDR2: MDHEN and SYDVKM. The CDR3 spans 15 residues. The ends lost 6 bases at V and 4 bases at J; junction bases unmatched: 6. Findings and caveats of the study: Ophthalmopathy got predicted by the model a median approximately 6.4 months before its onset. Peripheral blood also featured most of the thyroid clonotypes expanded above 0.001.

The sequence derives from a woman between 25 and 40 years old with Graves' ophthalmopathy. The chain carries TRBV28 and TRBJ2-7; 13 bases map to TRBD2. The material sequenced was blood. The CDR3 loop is CASSLWTSGSYEQYF. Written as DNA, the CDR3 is TGTGCCAGCAGCCTCTGGACTAGCGGGAGTTACGAGCAGTACTTC.